The entry below gives a single T cell receptor beta chain sequence along with its context. The antigen remains undetermined. A TCRbeta library incorporating unique molecular identifiers was prepared. A single record per CDR3 protein comes from TCRdb applying MiXCR to the PCR reads. The sample yields around 670,000 distinct CDR3 sequences, less than 15% seen once. The data were obtained in a study of T-cell reconstitution after alpha-beta-depleted transplantation in children. Study-level findings and limits: The study reportedly traced alpha-beta T cells about two months after transplant to several hundred expanded graft clones. The origin of high day-60 TCRbeta diversity in some patients lay in surviving recipient T cells and thymic progenitors. Once a year had passed after transplant, T-cell counts and diversity came mostly from newly produced T cells.

The TCR sequence derives from a girl aged 2 to 10 with congenital amegakaryocytic thrombocytopenia, due to receive a stem cell transplant. The sequencing used PBMCs, collected before TCRalphabeta/CD19-depleted stem cell transplant.

CDR3 in DNA: TGCAGCAGTAGCGGCCAAGTAGCCTACAATGAGCAGTTCTTC. Translated, it gives CSSSGQVAYNEQFF. The chain carries TRBV20-1 and TRBJ2-1; maybe TRBD2 (6 bases). The germline gives CDR1 DFQATT, CDR2 SNEGSKA (reference sequence). The CDR3 runs 14 residues.